This T cell receptor beta chain comes out of a study of shared clonotypes between healthy human individuals. The germline V gene has CDR1 GTSNPN and CDR2 SVGIG (reference sequence). There are 15 residues in the CDR3. V trimming: 7 bases; J trimming: 0 bases; junction bases outside the gene matches: 8. Several immunoSEQ plates received, in even portions, the genomic DNA of each subset. This table comes from immunoSEQ multiplex PCR, and its TCRdb copy is limited to in-frame clones, with some not included. Of under 2,000,000 clones listed, about 95% were seen once; the top ten hold 1.2%. The naive CD8 population came from CD45RO-negative cells selected for CCR7, without terminally differentiated effector memory CD45RA+ cells.

The gene calls are TRBV30 and TRBJ2-2, with 7 positions matching TRBD2. The clonotype was recovered from a man aged 18-30 years in good health. The sequenced sample was naive CD8+ T cells sorted from blood. CDR3: CASGTTQTNTGELFF. CDR3 in DNA: TGTGCCTCAGGGACTACCCAGACGAACACCGGGGAGCTGTTTTTT.